Each of the 30 T cell receptor beta chains below was sequenced from the same sample in a study of T cells in Graves' hyperthyroidism and ophthalmopathy. RNA transcripts were the template for amplifying TCR beta CDR3 regions. First-round RT-PCR with HTBI primers amplified the TCR CDR3 region. TCRdb redid the calling of the multiplex PCR reads with MiXCR, one entry per CDR3 protein. This sample has over 200,000 distinct CDR3 sequences, with less than 15% found just once. The sequenced sample was blood. The receptors were gathered from a woman aged 40 to 50 with Graves' hyperthyroidism that later progressed to Graves' ophthalmopathy.

This clonotype appeared many times. V usage is TRBV10-2 and J usage is TRBJ1-5, with no clear D. This CDR3 has 13 amino acids. Germline-derived CDR1 and CDR2 are WSHSY and SAAADI. The V end was cut by 0 bases, the J end by 5 bases, with 5 bases between. The CDR3 DNA is TGCGCCAGCAGTGAGTCCTCTTATCAGCCCCAGCATTTT. This encodes CASSESSYQPQHF.

Many counts were recorded for this clonotype. The chain couples TRBV12-3 or TRBV12-4 to TRBJ2-2, with D possibly TRBD1 on 6 matching bases. The CDR3 is made up of 15 amino acids. Trimming took off 6 bases at V and 0 bases at J, with 11 bases between the two ends. The CDR3 loop reads CASRPGQPNTGELFF. In nucleotides, the CDR3 is TGTGCCAGCAGGCCGGGACAACCGAACACCGGGGAGCTGTTTTTT.

The sample holds many counts of this clonotype. The chain recombines TRBV27 with TRBJ2-1; maybe TRBD2 (6 bases). The CDR3 sequence is 15 residues long. Germline CDR1 MNHEY, CDR2 SMNVEV (reference sequence). V shed 8 bases and J shed 2 bases, with 16 bases lying between them. CDR3 sequence reads: CASRDSLGPYNEQFF. Here the CDR3 DNA reads TGTGCCAGCCGGGACTCCCTAGGGCCCTACAATGAGCAGTTCTTC.

The table lists this clonotype with many counts. This sequence joins TRBV20-1 and TRBJ2-7; D is perhaps TRBD2 (6 bases). The CDR3 spans 12 residues. Germline-derived CDR1 and CDR2 are DFQATT and SNEGSKA (reference sequence). Trimming took 3 bases from V and 1 from J, leaving 7 bases between them. Written as DNA, the CDR3 is TGCAGTGCTAGGGACTATTCCTACGAGCAGTACTTC. Translated: CSARDYSYEQYF.

The table lists this clonotype with many counts. This rearrangement joins TRBV4-1 to TRBJ1-6; 9 positions match TRBD1. Germline V gives CDR1 MGHRA, CDR2 YSYEKL. Trimming took 4 bases from V and 8 from J; bases not matched to a gene: 12. The CDR3 is 17 residues long. CDR3 nucleotides: TGCGCCAGCAGCCCCGGGCAGACCGGGACAGGGTATTCACCCCTCCACTTT. Protein sequence: CASSPGQTGTGYSPLHF.

J is TRBJ2-3 and V is TRBV7-2; 9 bases match TRBD2. The V segment lost 1 base and the J segment 10 bases; nucleotides outside the gene matches: 12. Germline lookup yields CDR1 SGHTA and CDR2 FQGNSA. The CDR3 is 16 amino acids. The CDR3 is CASSLEALAGTSPQYF. The CDR3 DNA sequence: TGTGCCAGCAGCTTAGAGGCGCTAGCGGGAACGTCGCCGCAGTATTTT.

This clonotype was detected a few times. Here the CDR3 DNA reads TGTGCCAGCAGTTTATCGGTACAGGGCTATGGCTACACCTTC. Its protein is CASSLSVQGYGYTF. V is TRBV27 and J is TRBJ1-2, with a tentative D call TRBD1 (6 bases). The CDR3 length is 14 residues. The ends were cut back, 0 bases at V and 4 bases at J, with 9 bases in the middle. The germline CDR1 and CDR2 sequences are MNHEY and SMNVEV (reference sequence).

With respect to this clonotype: A read error may be the cause here, since a much bigger clone is one base away. The rearrangement links TRBV7-8 to TRBJ2-7, with D unresolved. Germline V gene lookup returns CDR1 SGHVS and CDR2 FQNEAQ. The CDR3 sequence is 15 residues long. CDR3: CAGSLEGTVTYEQYF. The CDR3 nucleotides are TGTGCCGGCAGCTTAGAAGGAACAGTTACCTACGAGCAGTACTTC.

Ten or more counts support this clonotype. This chain uses TRBV28 with TRBJ2-2, with TRBD1 matching 8 bases. V shed 2 bases and J 3 bases; nucleotides not matched to a gene: 11. Looked up from germline, CDR1 is MDHEN and CDR2 is SYDVKM. CDR3 length: 18 residues. The DNA of the CDR3 is TGTGCCAGCAGTTTAAGCCGAAGAAGGACAGGGTACACCGGGGAGCTGTTTTTT. Its translation: CASSLSRRRTGYTGELFF.

The table lists this clonotype with many counts. The chain is built from TRBV28 and TRBJ1-5; possible D gene TRBD1, 5 bases. Per germline, CDR1 MDHEN and CDR2 SYDVKM. CDR3 length: 14 residues. Trimming removed 9 bases at V and 2 bases at J, with 14 bases between. CDR3 sequence (DNA): TGTGCCAGTAGCCAGGGAGGAGGCAATCAGCCCCAGCATTTT. It specifies CASSQGGGNQPQHF.

This clonotype was observed many times. The chain links TRBV19 to TRBJ2-7; tentative D call: TRBD1 (5 bases). V shed 5 bases and J shed 3 bases, with 11 bases lying between them. Germline CDR1 reads LNHDA; CDR2 reads SQIVND (reference sequence). CDR3 length equals 13 residues. The CDR3 coding sequence is TGTGCCAGTAGTGGGCCAGGGTTCTACGAGCAGTACTTC. Translated: CASSGPGFYEQYF.

This clonotype was recorded at least ten times. The rearrangement links TRBV27 to TRBJ2-1; D gene ambiguous. Trimming took 0 bases from V and 2 from J, leaving 5 bases between them. In germline, CDR1 is MNHEY, CDR2 SMNVEV (reference sequence). The CDR3 length is 14 residues. Here the CDR3 reads CASSLSTPYNEQFF. Here the CDR3 DNA reads TGTGCCAGCAGTTTATCAACTCCCTACAATGAGCAGTTCTTC.

The count of this clonotype is one. CDR3 nucleotides: TGTGCCAGCAGTTGGACAGACCGTCGGGTAAAACTGTTTTTT. Translating gives CASSWTDRRVKLFF. The chain has TRBV2 and TRBJ1-4; weak D call: TRBD1 (6 bases). V dropped 5 bases and J dropped 10 bases, with 17 bases sitting between them. Germline-derived CDR1 and CDR2 are SNHLY and FYNNEI. The CDR3 totals 14 residues.

There are many counts of this clonotype. V usage is TRBV5-5 and J usage is TRBJ1-6; unclear D gene. Trimming left V 2 bases short and J 7 bases short, with 4 bases between. Germline assignment: CDR1 SGHKS and CDR2 YYEKEE (reference sequence). The CDR3 extends over 12 amino acids. This CDR3 reads CASSFSNSPLHF. The CDR3 DNA sequence: TGTGCCAGCAGCTTTTCGAATTCACCCCTCCACTTT. The variable domain in full, with the rest retrieved from reference TRBV5-5 and TRBJ1-6, is DAGVTQSPTHLIKTRGQQVTLRCSPISGHKSVSWYQQVLGQGPQFIFQYYEKEERGRGNFPDRFSARQFPNYSSELNVNALLLGDSALYLCASSFSNSPLHFGNGTRLTVT.

The chain links TRBV28 to TRBJ2-5; 10 bases match TRBD2. The CDR3 length is 17 residues. CDR1 MDHEN and CDR2 SYDVKM come from the germline V gene. Trimming removed 6 bases from V and 4 bases from J; junction bases left unmatched: 14. DNA of the CDR3: TGTGCCAGCAGCCAAGCCGCTAGCGGGAGATTTTTAGAGACCCAGTACTTC. Translation gives CASSQAASGRFLETQYF.

This clonotype has just a few counts. A read error may explain this, as a much larger clone is one base away. The chain recombines TRBV18 with TRBJ2-7; D remains ambiguous. The V gene's germline CDR1 is KGHSH and CDR2 LQKENI. The CDR3 runs 13 residues. The DNA for the CDR3 is TGTGCCCGCTCACGAGGCCAGACCTACGAGCAGTACTTC. Its translation: CARSRGQTYEQYF.

This clonotype was detected ten times or more. This sequence joins TRBV20-1 and TRBJ2-7; TRBD2 matches at 14 bases. CDR1 is DFQATT and CDR2 is SNEGSKA in the germline V gene (reference sequence). The CDR3 runs 17 residues. Trimming cost V 3 bases and J 4 bases; bases outside gene matches: 11. The CDR3 nucleotides read TGCAGTGCTAGGACTAGCGGGAGGGGTTTAGATGTGTACGAGCAGTACTTC. As protein: CSARTSGRGLDVYEQYF.

This clonotype was recorded at least ten times. The V and J genes are TRBV6-2 or TRBV6-3 and TRBJ2-1; 10 bases are shared with TRBD2. Germline V gene data show CDR1 as MNHEY and CDR2 as SVGEGT. This CDR3 has 17 residues. With V trimmed by 5 bases and J by 4 bases, 11 bases remained unmatched. As DNA, the CDR3 is TGTGCCAGCAGTCCTACGGCTAGCGGGAGTCTATACAATGAGCAGTTCTTC. Protein product: CASSPTASGSLYNEQFF.

This clonotype came up many times. J is TRBJ1-1 and V is TRBV6-1; 9 nucleotides agree with TRBD1. CDR1 is MNHNS and CDR2 is SASEGT in the germline V gene. This CDR3 region has 13 residues. The V gene end was trimmed by 9 bases and the J gene end by 5 bases; junction bases not matched to a gene: 7. The CDR3 is CASTSGTGTEAFF. The CDR3 nucleotides are TGTGCCAGTACATCCGGGACAGGGACTGAAGCTTTCTTT.

This clonotype was picked up many times. The gene calls are TRBV10-3 and TRBJ2-1; D remains ambiguous. The CDR3 length is 14 residues. Deletions cut 0 bases from V and 3 bases from J, with 6 bases between. Germline values: CDR1 ENHRY, CDR2 SYGVKD. CDR3 in amino acids: CAISESLLYNEQFF. Here the CDR3 DNA reads TGTGCCATCAGTGAGTCTCTCCTCTACAATGAGCAGTTCTTC.

This rearrangement joins TRBV4-1 to TRBJ2-3; D unclear. This CDR3 is 13 amino acids long. The germline V and J ends were trimmed by 7 bases and 0 bases, with 8 bases remaining between them. The germline CDR1 and CDR2 sequences are MGHRA and YSYEKL. In DNA form, the CDR3 reads TGCGCCAGCAAAAGAACTAGCACAGATACGCAGTATTTT. Its translation: CASKRTSTDTQYF.

To note about this clonotype: A much larger clone differs from this one at a single base, so this may be a read error. CDR3 sequence (DNA): TGTGCCAACAGTTACTCGGCAGTGAACACTGAAGCTTTCTTT. This encodes CANSYSAVNTEAFF. The chain employs TRBV6-2 or TRBV6-3 and TRBJ1-1; D unresolved. The CDR3 is made up of 14 amino acids. CDR1 is MNHEY, CDR2 SVGEGT, per germline.

This clonotype was counted at least ten times. Here the CDR3 reads CASSARREVEEQYF. The CDR3 DNA reads as TGTGCCAGCAGTGCCAGGCGGGAGGTGGAGGAGCAGTACTTC. This chain joins TRBV28 and TRBJ2-7; TRBD2 aligns across 8 bases. Unmatched junction bases numbered 10, after V lost 5 bases and J lost 7 bases. Germline lookup yields CDR1 MDHEN and CDR2 SYDVKM. The CDR3 is 14 residues long. Full variable domain (remainder filled in from reference TRBV28 and TRBJ2-7): DVKVTQSSRYLVKRTGEKVFLECVQDMDHENMFWYRQDPGLGLRLIYFSYDVKMKEKGDIPEGYSVSREKKERFSLILESASTNQTSMYLCASSARREVEEQYFGPGTRLTVT.

This chain links TRBV20-1 with TRBJ1-6; 7 positions match TRBD1. The J segment lost 9 bases and the V segment lost 0 bases, leaving 2 bases of the junction unmatched. Germline V gives CDR1 DFQATT, CDR2 SNEGSKA (reference sequence). CDR3 length equals 13 residues. The CDR3 DNA follows: TGCAGTGCTAGAGAAGGGACAGCTTCACCCCTCCACTTT. This gives the protein CSAREGTASPLHF.

This clonotype was detected ten times or more. The rearrangement joins TRBV29-1 to TRBJ2-3, with TRBD2 matching 10 bases. This CDR3 contains 14 residues. From germline, CDR1 is SQVTM and CDR2 ANQGSEA. Losses at the gene ends were 4 bases for V and 6 bases for J; bases not matched to a gene: 7. The CDR3 reads CSVVEREGLDTQYF. The CDR3 coding sequence is TGCAGCGTTGTAGAGCGGGAGGGCCTGGATACGCAGTATTTT.

This clonotype was detected many times. The DNA of the CDR3 is TGTGCCAGCAGTTACTCTCGCGACAGAATATACGAGCAGTACTTC. This translates into CASSYSRDRIYEQYF. V gene TRBV6-6 combines with J gene TRBJ2-7; D might be TRBD1 (5 bases). Germline-derived CDR1 and CDR2 are MNHNY and SVGAGI (reference sequence). The CDR3 spans 15 residues. Between the trimmed V and J ends, which lost 0 bases and 4 bases, there was a span of 13 bases.

This clonotype occurred many times. The chain couples TRBV18 to TRBJ1-5; 7 nucleotides match TRBD1. Germline CDR1 KGHSH, CDR2 LQKENI. This CDR3 is built from 17 residues. Unmatched junction bases numbered 10, after V lost 2 bases and J lost 3 bases. Here the CDR3 reads CASSPTTGVLSNQPQHF. The DNA of the CDR3 is TGTGCCAGCTCACCAACCACAGGGGTCCTCTCCAATCAGCCCCAGCATTTT.

This clonotype was counted at least ten times. The chain recombines TRBV6-5 with TRBJ2-2; D unresolved. V gave up 0 bases and J gave up 0 bases, with 5 bases separating them. The CDR3 sequence is 15 residues long. The germline gives CDR1 MNHEY, CDR2 SVGAGI. The CDR3 loop reads CASSYSLTNTGELFF. Here the CDR3 DNA reads TGTGCCAGCAGTTACTCGTTAACGAACACCGGGGAGCTGTTTTTT.

In its sample, this clonotype was seen many times. The chain is built from TRBV12-3 or TRBV12-4 and TRBJ2-7; TRBD2 might be the D (5 bases). V dropped 6 bases and J dropped 0 bases, with 15 bases sitting between them. The CDR3 has 15 amino acids. CDR3 nucleotides: TGTGCCAGCAGGTACGAGGGCACCAGCTCCTACGAGCAGTACTTC. Translation gives CASRYEGTSSYEQYF.

The CDR3 here is CARRTTESGHLLGNQPQHF. DNA for the CDR3: TGTGCCAGAAGAACCACGGAAAGCGGGCATCTTTTAGGCAATCAGCCCCAGCATTTT. The V call is TRBV19, the J call TRBJ1-5; no reliable D call. This CDR3 is 19 amino acids long. Trimming took off 9 bases at V and 2 bases at J, with 29 bases between the two ends. Germline V gives CDR1 LNHDA, CDR2 SQIVND (reference sequence). Full variable domain (outside the CDR3, taken from reference TRBV19 and TRBJ1-5): DGGITQSPKYLFRKEGQNVTLSCEQNLNHDAMYWYRQDPGQGLRLIYYSQIVNDFQKGDIAEGYSVSREKKESFPLTVTSAQKNPTAFYLCARRTTESGHLLGNQPQHFGDGTRLSIL.